The clone carrying this T cell receptor beta chain was recorded a few times. The antigen is unknown. This record belongs to a study of blood T cells in healthy people across ages. Notes on the study in general: The unknown donor CMV status may have confounded expanded clonotype changes. Measured against age, TCR beta diversity per million T cells decreased in a roughly linear manner.

V gave up 6 bases and J gave up 4 bases, with 15 bases separating them. Germline-derived CDR1 and CDR2 are DFQATT and SNEGSKA (reference sequence). The CDR3 has 13 amino acids. Every donor contributed approximately 10 milliliters of peripheral blood by blood draw. The amount of total RNA extracted per sample was at least 6 micrograms. With a J-beta primer mix and a sample-barcoded 5' primer, a second PCR ran roughly 6 to 11 cycles. MiXCR, applied by TCRdb to the 5' RACE reads, yields one record per CDR3 protein. The sample gives 1.4 million or so distinct CDR3 sequences, about 45% of which show up once; 4% is in the top ten.

The gene calls are TRBV20-1 and TRBJ2-5; D not certain. This receptor was taken from a young woman in good health. The specimen was blood. This CDR3 reads CSAYDQARETQYF. The CDR3 region has the DNA TGCAGTGCCTACGACCAGGCGCGAGAGACCCAGTACTTC.